This T cell receptor beta chain was identified in a study of blood T cells in healthy people across ages. The CDR3 contains 16 residues. Germline CDR1 and CDR2: MDHEN and SYDVKM. Trimming cost V 6 bases and J 1 base, with 15 bases left between them. Then a second PCR, running roughly 7 to 11 cycles, was carried out with a sample-barcoded 5' primer and a J-beta primer mix. TCRdb ran MiXCR on the 5' RACE reads and lists one entry per CDR3 protein. Counted here are over a million distinct CDR3 sequences, 35% to 50% occurring once; the ten biggest clones make up approximately 17%. This receptor was obtained from a woman in her sixties in good health. Sequenced input: blood. The V gene is TRBV28, the J gene TRBJ2-2; D is unclear. The CDR3 region is CASRPRISGNTGELFF. Here the CDR3 DNA reads TGTGCCAGCAGACCCCGAATCTCCGGGAACACCGGGGAGCTGTTTTTT. Full variable domain (rest looked up from reference TRBV28 and TRBJ2-2): DVKVTQSSRYLVKRTGEKVFLECVQDMDHENMFWYRQDPGLGLRLIYFSYDVKMKEKGDIPEGYSVSREKKERFSLILESASTNQTSMYLCASRPRISGNTGELFFGEGSRLTVL.